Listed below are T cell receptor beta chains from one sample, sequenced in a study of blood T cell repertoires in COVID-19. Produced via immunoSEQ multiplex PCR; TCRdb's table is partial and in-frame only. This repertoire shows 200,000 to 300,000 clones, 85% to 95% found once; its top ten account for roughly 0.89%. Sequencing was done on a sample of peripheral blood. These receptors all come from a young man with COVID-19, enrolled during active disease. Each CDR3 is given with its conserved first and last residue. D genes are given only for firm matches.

CASSLEGWSISGGYTF,-,TRBV7-9,TRBJ1-2
CASSLIAASTDTQYF,-,TRBV7-3,TRBJ2-3
CASSRSGGEAETQYF,TRBD2,TRBV5-1,TRBJ2-5
CASSSQGMNTEAFF,-,TRBV5-4,TRBJ1-1
CASSPGTGALNTEAFF,TRBD1,TRBV19,TRBJ1-1
CASSEGGTGLGDTEAFF,TRBD1,TRBV2,TRBJ1-1
CASSQVQGNYGYTF,TRBD1,TRBV4-1,TRBJ1-2
CASSSPTGLGTEAFF,-,TRBV5-5,TRBJ1-1
CASSEWRTGGNQPQHF,TRBD1,TRBV2,TRBJ1-5
CASSLVGDRAYEQYF,-,TRBV5-4,TRBJ2-7
CASSVGLAGGPDTQYF,TRBD2,TRBV5-1,TRBJ2-3
CASSFSYNTEAFF,-,TRBV27,TRBJ1-1
CASSYRQAPWPYEQYF,-,TRBV6-5,TRBJ2-7
CASSPRDSFYEQYF,TRBD1,TRBV5-4,TRBJ2-7
CASSRRQGGTDTQYF,TRBD1,TRBV7-6,TRBJ2-3
CASSAGGGPNQPQHF,-,TRBV6-6,TRBJ1-5
CASSQVRDRGYSGANVLTF,TRBD1,TRBV3-1/TRBV3-2,TRBJ2-6
CASRRAGAEQETQYF,TRBD2,TRBV6-5,TRBJ2-5
CASSPSTGINNQPQHF,TRBD1,TRBV9,TRBJ1-5
CASSEPLYGGGDYEQYF,-,TRBV2,TRBJ2-7
CASLPPGGVWAKNIQYF,-,TRBV27,TRBJ2-4
CASSRGGDYGYTF,-,TRBV18,TRBJ1-2
CALRGSYRAGYGYTF,-,TRBV30,TRBJ1-2